This entry describes one TCR beta chain. In germline, CDR1 is SGHTA, CDR2 FQGNSA. V lost 4 bases and J lost 7; bases outside the gene matches: 11. The CDR3 covers 17 residues. Each donor supplied ten milliliters of peripheral blood. A minimum of 7 million PBMCs was isolated per sample. This sample was included in a study of blood T cells in healthy people across ages. Alongside a J-beta primer mix, a sample-barcoded 5' primer served in a second PCR lasting about 7 to 11 cycles. Through a template-switch adaptor with 12 random nucleotides, each cDNA molecule received a tag. A single record per CDR3 protein comes from TCRdb applying MiXCR to the 5' RACE reads. This sample carries roughly 1.6 million distinct CDR3 sequences, roughly a third of them seen once, and the ten largest clones take roughly 10%.

The chain is built from TRBV7-2 and TRBJ2-1, with TRBD2 identical over 12 bases. The source of this sequence is a woman aged 25 to 39 in good health. Sequencing used blood. CDR3 DNA sequence: TGTGCCAGCAGCTCTCAACCGACTAGCGGGAGTAGAAATGAGCAGTTCTTC. Protein product: CASSSQPTSGSRNEQFF.